This T cell receptor beta chain was recovered during a study of cytomegalovirus exposure and HLA in healthy donors. Overall study: Counted in an early data release were about 85 million unique TCRs from HLA-typed donors.

Germline V gene sequence: CDR1 SGHNT, CDR2 YYREEE (reference sequence). There are 16 residues in the CDR3. V lost 4 bases to trimming and J lost 5 bases; unmatched junction nucleotides: 13. The PCR made use of 60 Vbeta and 13 Jbeta primers. Some clones are missing from TCRdb's copy, which holds only in-frame ones; the method was immunoSEQ multiplex PCR. The sample yields 84,000 or so clones, 62% seen once. In the case of this clone: Its specificity is not known.

Study-wide results and caveats: In an earlier analysis, about 87% or about 30%: the productive usage of most TCR beta V segments. An apparent linkage of common viral pathogens to several of the most significant clusters emerged in a later analysis.

Sequencing was performed on PBMCs. The TCR originated in a woman in her 30s in good health and CMV-seropositive. The chain recombines TRBV5-4 with TRBJ1-2; 8 nucleotides agree with TRBD1. The CDR3 reads CASSGGQGQSFYGYTF. CDR3 in DNA: TGTGCCAGCAGCGGAGGACAGGGCCAAAGTTTTTATGGCTACACCTTC.